This T cell receptor beta chain was sequenced for a study of T cells after yellow fever vaccination (dated by TCRdb to the late 2010s). Broadly, across the study: Libraries from fractions with low cell numbers were prepared with the SMART-Seq v4 Ultra Low Input RNA kit. To follow T-cell clones before and after both primary and booster YFV17D yellow fever vaccination, bulk TCR alpha and beta repertoires underwent longitudinal sequencing. The cohort comprised two healthy male donors, one aged 18 to 29 and one aged 30 to 40 years. Bulk PBMC replicates and cell subsets were isolated from blood drawn at multiple timepoints before and after both primary and secondary immunization. What the study reported, not specific to this receptor: The secondary T-cell response was found to be weaker but faster than the primary response, with a peak reached on day 5 rather than on day 15. FACS-sorted repertoires could contain abundant contaminating clonotypes from the bulk population, so computational filtering was required. A small share of clonotypes occurred in both CD4 and CD8 compartments, likely arising from convergent recombination. After the booster, most clones that had expanded after primary vaccination were detected again (nearly 98% of CD4 and more than 80% of CD8), suggesting broad maintenance of memory. Because the study included only a couple of donors, the extent to which the findings can be generalized is limited.

This clonotype came up many times. Its specific antigen is unknown. No base quality values were provided; no much bigger clone lies one nucleotide off. Read against the paper, the sample's treatment or condition label means: live attenuated yellow fever vaccine strain. At each blood-draw timepoint, two biological replicates of bulk PBMCs were collected. PBMCs were isolated from peripheral blood using a standard Ficoll-Paque protocol. RNA was extracted with TriZol from bulk PBMCs, CD4 and CD8 fractions, and dextramer-positive and dextramer-negative fractions. At the junction V is shortened by 0 bases and J by 0 bases; bases outside the gene matches: 3. Per the germline V gene, LGHNA is the CDR1 and YSLEER is the CDR2. Including cysteine and phenylalanine, the CDR3 has 17 amino acids. Only the CDR3 portion is preserved as DNA: 51 bases, with reading frame beginning at the first base. TCR cDNA was synthesized by 5'RACE template switching, through which a universal primer site and unique molecular identifiers were introduced. cDNA synthesis was primed from both the TCR alpha and TCR beta constant segments. Two PCR steps were used to amplify libraries, with sample barcodes and sequencing adapters being added in the second step. Libraries were sequenced on Illumina HiSeq 2500 (2x100 bp) or NovaSeq (2x150 bp). On the authors' methods: Demultiplexing of reads and collapsing into UMI consensus sequences were performed with MIGEC, and V(D)J alignment was carried out with MiXCR. Vaccine-responding clonotypes were identified with edgeR using replicate PBMC samples, with FDR below 0.01 and a log2 fold change above 5 up to day 15 being required. CD4 or CD8 identity was assigned to each bulk clonotype according to whether the clonotype was present at higher abundance in the sequenced CD4 repertoire or the sequenced CD8 repertoire. TCRdb ran its own pipeline on the public reads, namely fastp trimming at Q25 and MiXCR clone calling, and kept in-frame beta chains. Each entry merges the rows of one CDR3 protein and shows their most common DNA and genes. Here the V and J calls rest on TCRdb's processing, not on the authors' analysis. The sample table records over 300,000 distinct CDR3 sequences; 6.8% of these occur just once. The top ten clonotypes cover about 18% of the sample.

The TCR comes from a man aged 18 to 30 who received the YFV17D yellow fever vaccine. This material consisted of PBMCs, taken roughly 47 days after the first yellow fever vaccination. The chain joins TRBV4-3 to TRBJ2-1; 9 junctional bases match TRBD1. The nucleotide sequence is given as TGCGCCAGCAGCCAAGAAGGGGACAGGGTCTCCTACAATGAGCAGTTCTTC. Its protein is CASSQEGDRVSYNEQFF.